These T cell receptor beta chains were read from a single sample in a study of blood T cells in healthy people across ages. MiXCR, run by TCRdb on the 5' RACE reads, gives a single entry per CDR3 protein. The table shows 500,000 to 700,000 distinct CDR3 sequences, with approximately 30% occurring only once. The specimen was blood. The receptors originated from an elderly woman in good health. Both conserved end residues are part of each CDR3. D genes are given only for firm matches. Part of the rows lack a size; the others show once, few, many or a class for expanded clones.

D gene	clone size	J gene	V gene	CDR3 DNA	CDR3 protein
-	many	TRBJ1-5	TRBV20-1	TGCAGTGCCACAGACAGCAATCAGCCCCAGCATTTT	CSATDSNQPQHF
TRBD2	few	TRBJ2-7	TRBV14	TGTGCCAGCAGCCACGATAGCGGGGCCCGAGCGCAGTACTTC	CASSHDSGARAQYF
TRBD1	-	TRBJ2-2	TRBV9	TGTGCCAGCAGCCCGACAGGGCCCGGGGAGCTGTTTTTT	CASSPTGPGELFF
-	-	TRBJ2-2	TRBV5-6	TGTGCCAGCAGCTTGGACATGAAGGGCGCCGGGGAGCTGTTTTTT	CASSLDMKGAGELFF
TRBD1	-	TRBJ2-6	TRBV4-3	TGCGCCAGCAGCCTGAGAACAGGGGTAACTGGGGCCAACGTCCTGACTTTC	CASSLRTGVTGANVLTF
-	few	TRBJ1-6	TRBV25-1	TGTGCCAGCAGCCAGGCCCAGGGGAATAATTCACCCCTCCACTTT	CASSQAQGNNSPLHF
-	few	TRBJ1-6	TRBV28	TGTGCCAGCAGTGAGATCCGGCAGTCAAGTTATTCACCCCTCCACTTT	CASSEIRQSSYSPLHF
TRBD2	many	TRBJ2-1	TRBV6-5	TGTGCCAGCAGTCCTTCGACTAGCGGGGGGCGGGATGAGCAGTTCTTC	CASSPSTSGGRDEQFF
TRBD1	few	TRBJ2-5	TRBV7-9	TGTGCCAGCAGCCCGGACAGGGGGATGGAGACCCAGTACTTC	CASSPDRGMETQYF
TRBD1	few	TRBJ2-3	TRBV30	TGTGCCTGGAGTATCGGGACAGGTGATACAGATACGCAGTATTTT	CAWSIGTGDTDTQYF
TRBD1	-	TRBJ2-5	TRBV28	TGTGCCAGCAGTTTAAAGGGGACAGGGCGACAGACCCAGTACTTC	CASSLKGTGRQTQYF
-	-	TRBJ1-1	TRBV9	TGTGCCAGCAGCGTAGGGAACAGGGCGACGGGGGCTTTCTTT	CASSVGNRATGAFF
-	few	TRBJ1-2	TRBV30	TGTGCCTGGACTACAGGTCCCGCTAACTATGGCTACACCTTC	CAWTTGPANYGYTF
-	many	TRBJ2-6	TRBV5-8	TGTGCCAGCGGCATATGGGGGCAGGGCTCTGGGGCCAACGTCCTGACTTTC	CASGIWGQGSGANVLTF
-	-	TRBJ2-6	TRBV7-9	TGTGCCCTAAGATCTGGGGCCAACGTCCTGACTTTC	CALRSGANVLTF
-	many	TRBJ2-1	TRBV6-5	TGTGCCAGCAGTTACGACGGAAATGAGCAGTTCTTC	CASSYDGNEQFF
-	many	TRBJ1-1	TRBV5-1	TGCGCCAGCAGCTTGTTACCGGACGGAGGGAACACTGAAGCTTTCTTT	CASSLLPDGGNTEAFF
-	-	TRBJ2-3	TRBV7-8	TGTGCCAGCACCAAAGTAGGGGGTGCGGGAAGAGATACGCAGTATTTT	CASTKVGGAGRDTQYF
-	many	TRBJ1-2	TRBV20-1	TGCAGTGCTAGAGATGGGAACAGGAATGGCTACACCTTC	CSARDGNRNGYTF
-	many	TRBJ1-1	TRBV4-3	TGCGCCAGCAGCCCCAGCCGGGGGCACACTGAAGCTTTCTTT	CASSPSRGHTEAFF
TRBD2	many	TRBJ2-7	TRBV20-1	TGCAGTGCTAGAGGGACTAGCGGGGGTGCGAGCTCCTACGAGCAGTACTTC	CSARGTSGGASSYEQYF
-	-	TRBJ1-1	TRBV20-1	TGCAGTGCCGGAGGGGCCCTGAACACTGAAGCTTTCTTT	CSAGGALNTEAFF
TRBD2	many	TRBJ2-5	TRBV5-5	TGTGCCAGCAGCTTGGCCGTTAGCGGGGGGTATCAAGAGACCCAGTACTTC	CASSLAVSGGYQETQYF
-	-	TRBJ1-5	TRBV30	TGTGCCTGGAGTCCCGGGACACATGATCAGCCCCAGCATTTT	CAWSPGTHDQPQHF
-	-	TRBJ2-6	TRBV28	TGTGCTAGCAGGCCAAGAGGAGGCTCTGGGACCAACGTCCTGACTTTC	CASRPRGGSGTNVLTF
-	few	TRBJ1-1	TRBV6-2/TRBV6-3	TGTGCCAGCAGTTACTCTTACTTAAGGGCAGACGGGGACACTGAAGCTTTCTTT	CASSYSYLRADGDTEAFF
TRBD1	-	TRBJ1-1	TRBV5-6	TGTGCCAGCAGCTTAGGGGACAGGGGAGACACTGAAGCTTTCTTT	CASSLGDRGDTEAFF
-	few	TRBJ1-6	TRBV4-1	TGCGCCAGCAGACAGAGTTTGGATTCACCCCTCCACTTT	CASRQSLDSPLHF
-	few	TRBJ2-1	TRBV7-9	TGTGCCAGCAGCTTAGGGTTACTAGCCCTAGACTCCTACAATGAGCAGTTCTTC	CASSLGLLALDSYNEQFF
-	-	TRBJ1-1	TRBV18	TGTGCCAGCTCATCCTCCGGGGATAAGAACACTGAAGCTTTCTTT	CASSSSGDKNTEAFF
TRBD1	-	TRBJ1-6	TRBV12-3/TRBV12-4	TGTGCCAGCAACCGGGACAGGAGCTCCTATAATTCACCCCTCCACTTT	CASNRDRSSYNSPLHF
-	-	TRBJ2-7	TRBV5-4	TGTGCCAGCAGCTTACAAACCGCCGTCGAGCAGTACTTC	CASSLQTAVEQYF
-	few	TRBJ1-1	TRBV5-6	TGTGCCAGCAGCTATTTAGGGGCAGGCCCGTGGGGCACTGAAGCTTTCTTT	CASSYLGAGPWGTEAFF
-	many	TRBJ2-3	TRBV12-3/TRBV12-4	TGTGCCAGCAGTTTTAGCGGCCATAGCACAGATACGCAGTATTTT	CASSFSGHSTDTQYF
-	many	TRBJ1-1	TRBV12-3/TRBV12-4	TGTGCCAGCAGGACAGGATTGAACACTGAAGCTTTCTTT	CASRTGLNTEAFF
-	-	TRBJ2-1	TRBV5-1	TGCGCCAGCAGCTTGGACGGGGGGCGTACCGAGCAGTTCTTT	CASSLDGGRTEQFF
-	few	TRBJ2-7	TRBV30	TGTGCCTGGGGGTCCAGGGTACCCTGGATTTCAGGCAATGAGCAGTACTTC	CAWGSRVPWISGNEQYF